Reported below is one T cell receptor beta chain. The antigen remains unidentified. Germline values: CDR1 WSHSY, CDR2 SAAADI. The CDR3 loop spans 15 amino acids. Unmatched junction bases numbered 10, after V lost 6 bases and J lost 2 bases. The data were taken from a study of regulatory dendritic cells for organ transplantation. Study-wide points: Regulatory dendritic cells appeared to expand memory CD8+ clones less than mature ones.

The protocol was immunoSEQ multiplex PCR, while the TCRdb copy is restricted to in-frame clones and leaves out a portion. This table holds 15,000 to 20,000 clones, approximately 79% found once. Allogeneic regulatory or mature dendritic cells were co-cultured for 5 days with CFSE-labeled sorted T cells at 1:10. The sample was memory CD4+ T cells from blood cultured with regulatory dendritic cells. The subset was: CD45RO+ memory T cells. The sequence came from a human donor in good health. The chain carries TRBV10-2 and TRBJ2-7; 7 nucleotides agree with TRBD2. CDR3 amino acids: CASSRDLRGTYEQYF. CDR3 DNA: TGCGCCAGCAGCCGGGACTTGCGGGGGACCTACGAGCAGTACTTC.